This T cell receptor (beta chain) came from a study of CD8 T cells in ankylosing spondylitis. Overall study results and limits: Some motif variants were previously reported in reactive arthritis synovial fluid and blood.

Germline values: CDR1 SGHRS, CDR2 YFSETQ. V was pared by 1 base and J by 3 bases, with 12 bases between. The CDR3 spans 15 residues. From the 5' RACE reads, TCRdb called clonotypes with MiXCR, one entry per CDR3 protein. The data hold about 240,000 distinct CDR3 sequences, with roughly 10% observed a single time. This clonotype was detected ten times or more. Its antigen is as yet unknown. This rearrangement joins TRBV5-1 to TRBJ2-3, with D perhaps assigned TRBD1 or TRBD2 (5 bases each). The TCR sequence derives from a male donor with ankylosing spondylitis or in good health (not recorded which). What was sequenced was blood, either unsorted or a sorted T cell fraction (not recorded which). The CDR3 sequence: CASSLRGSGTDTQYF. For the CDR3, the DNA is TGCGCCAGCAGCTTGAGGGGAAGCGGTACAGATACGCAGTATTTT.